This T cell receptor (beta chain) is drawn from a study of T-cell memory formation after mild COVID-19 (dated by TCRdb to about 2021). Context from the whole study: Most TCR sequence clusters were specific to one of the two donors. Two young, previously healthy adult volunteers, one female and one male, were included in the cohort. T-cell clones expanding and contracting after mild COVID-19 in two donors were tracked by longitudinal TCRalpha and TCRbeta repertoire sequencing. The full study reports these points: Only two mild cases were covered by the study, and larger cohorts that include severe cases with pre-infection samples were considered necessary. Contracting CD4+ clones were located mainly in the CM and EM memory subsets, whereas CD8+ clones were found to be enriched in EMRA. Some responding clones were found in pre-infection memory, which suggests that pre-existing cross-reactive memory T cells took part in the SARS-CoV-2 response. Clones that contracted from day 15 to 85 showed balanced CD4/CD8 phenotypes, whereas a second wave of clones that expanded from day 15 to 37 leaned towards CD4+. SARS-CoV-2 specificity was not confirmed for the second-wave clones peaking on day 37.

In regard to this clonotype: Its target antigen remains unknown. Base quality data are lacking; no much larger clone is found one base away.

Sequencing relied on an Illumina NovaSeq 6000. Using 5'RACE with constant-segment primers, TCRalpha and TCRbeta cDNA libraries were constructed, with sample barcodes and unique molecular identifiers added in the process. RNA was extracted from every sample with Trizol reagent. Libraries were amplified in two PCR steps, with a second sample barcode and Illumina TruSeq adapters added in the second step. The libraries were sequenced on an Illumina NovaSeq using 2 x 150 bp paired-end reads. Concerning the study's data processing: Demultiplexing of reads and collapsing into UMI-guided consensus sequences were performed with migec v1.2.7. Using mixcr v2.1.11, the UMI consensuses were aligned to TRA and TRB V and J templates and assembled into clonotypes. A clonotype was counted as expanded or contracted only when both edgeR and NoisET called the clonotype significant, with the noise models trained on biological replicates. For edgeR calls, a false discovery rate-adjusted p below 0.01 and a log2 fold-change threshold of 1 were applied. As an exploratory analysis of dynamics, max-normalized trajectories of the 1000 most abundant clonotypes were examined with PCA combined with hierarchical clustering. The CD4 or CD8 phenotype of responding clones was assigned using the separately sequenced CD4+ and CD8+ repertoires. TCRdb applied fastp at Q25 and MiXCR to the public reads, then kept only in-frame beta chains. Every CDR3 protein is listed once, alongside the most common genes and DNA of its rows. The V and J calls reflect TCRdb's pipeline rather than the authors' work. In all, the sample holds hundreds of thousands of distinct CDR3 sequences, and roughly 21% of those were seen once. The ten top clones hold about an eighth of the sample.

The cysteine opens and the phenylalanine closes a CDR3 of 15 amino acids. The entry retains the CDR3 DNA only, 45 bases that are in frame from base 1. The germline V gene gives CDR1 as MGHDK and CDR2 as SYGVNS. V is shortened by 4 bases, J by 1 base, and the region joining them spans 13 bases. PBMCs were isolated by Ficoll-Paque density gradient centrifugation. The sequence derives from an adult woman who had mild COVID-19 (a few samples of this study predate the infection). The sample titles of this study are shuffled in the database, so cell type and time point are left out; the donor was told from shared clones. Recombination connected TRBV25-1 to TRBJ1-1; no D gene can be assigned with confidence. The sample consisted of PBMCs or a T cell subset sorted from them (not recorded which). The CDR3 reads CASSGTLDRNTEAFF. The nucleotide sequence reads as follows: TGTGCCAGCAGTGGGACTCTGGACCGGAACACTGAAGCTTTCTTT. Outside the CDR3, residues come from the reference TRBV25-1 and TRBJ1-1 proteins, so the full variable domain is: EADIYQTPRYLVIGTGKKITLECSQTMGHDKMYWYQQDPGMELHLIHYSYGVNSTEKGDLSSESTVSRIRTEHFPLTLESARPSHTSQYLCASSGTLDRNTEAFFGQGTRLTVV.